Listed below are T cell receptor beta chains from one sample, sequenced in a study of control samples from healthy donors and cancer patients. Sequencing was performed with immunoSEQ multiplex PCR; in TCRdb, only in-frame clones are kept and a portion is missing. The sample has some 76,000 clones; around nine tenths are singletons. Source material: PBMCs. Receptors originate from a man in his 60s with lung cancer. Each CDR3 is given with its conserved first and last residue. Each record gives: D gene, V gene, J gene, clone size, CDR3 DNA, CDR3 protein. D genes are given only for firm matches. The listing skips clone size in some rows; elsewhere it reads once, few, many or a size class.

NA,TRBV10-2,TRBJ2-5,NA,TGCGCCAGCAGTGAGTCGAACGGTAAACAAGAGACCCAGTACTTC,CASSESNGKQETQYF
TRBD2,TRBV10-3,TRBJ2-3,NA,TGTGCCATCAGTGAACGGGGGGGCGGTGCAGATACGCAGTATTTT,CAISERGGGADTQYF
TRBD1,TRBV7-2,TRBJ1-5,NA,TGTGCCAGCAGCCCTAGGACAGGTGCCCAGCATTTT,CASSPRTGAQHF
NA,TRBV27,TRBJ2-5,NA,TGTGCCAGCAGCCAGCGGTCCCAAGAGACCCAGTACTTC,CASSQRSQETQYF
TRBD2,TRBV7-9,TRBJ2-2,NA,TGTGCCAGCAGCCTAGCGGATGCGAACACCGGGGAGCTGTTTTTT,CASSLADANTGELFF
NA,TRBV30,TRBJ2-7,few,TGTGCCTGGAGTCAGGTACTCTCCTACGAGCAGTACTTC,CAWSQVLSYEQYF
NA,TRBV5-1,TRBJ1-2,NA,TGCGCCAGCAGCCCGACCCGGGACGGAACTAACTATGGCTACACCTTC,CASSPTRDGTNYGYTF
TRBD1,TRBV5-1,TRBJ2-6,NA,TGCGCCAGCAGCGAGGGACAGGGGGCTGGGGCCAACGTCCTGACTTTC,CASSEGQGAGANVLTF
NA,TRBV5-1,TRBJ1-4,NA,TGCGCCAGCAGCTTAGATGCAACTAATGAAAAACTGTTTTTT,CASSLDATNEKLFF
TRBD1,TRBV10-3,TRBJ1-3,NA,TGTGCCATCAGTCCCGGGACAGGGCGCTCTGGAAACACCATATATTTT,CAISPGTGRSGNTIYF
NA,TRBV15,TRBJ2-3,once,TGTGCCACCAGCGACCGGATACAGGCCCCTAGCACAGATACGCAGTATTTT,CATSDRIQAPSTDTQYF
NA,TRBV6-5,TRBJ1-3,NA,TGTGCCAGCAGTTACAGCCACTCTGGAAACACCATATATTTT,CASSYSHSGNTIYF
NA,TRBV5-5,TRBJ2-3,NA,TGTGCCAGCAGCTCCCCGGTTAAGGATACGCAGTATTTT,CASSSPVKDTQYF
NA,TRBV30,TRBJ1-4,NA,TGTGCCTGGAGTGCAGATGGGCCCCTAATTGAAAAACTGTTTTTT,CAWSADGPLIEKLFF
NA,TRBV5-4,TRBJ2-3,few,TGTGCCAGCAGCTTGTACAGCACAGATACGCAGTATTTT,CASSLYSTDTQYF
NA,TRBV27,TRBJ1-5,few,TGTGCCAGCAGATTGGGGGACCAGCCCCAGCATTTT,CASRLGDQPQHF
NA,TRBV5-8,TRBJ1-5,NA,TGTGCCAGCAGCTTGGAGACGGGACACACCTATAGCAATCAGCCCCAGCATTTT,CASSLETGHTYSNQPQHF
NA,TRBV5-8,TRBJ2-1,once,TGTGCCAGCAGCTTGGCACAGGGAGGCTACAATGAGCAGTTCTTC,CASSLAQGGYNEQFF
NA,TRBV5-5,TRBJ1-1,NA,TGTGCCAGCAGCCTAGGGCCGTCGACAGTTAACACTGAAGCTTTCTTT,CASSLGPSTVNTEAFF
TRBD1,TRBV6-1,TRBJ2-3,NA,TGTGCCAGCAGTGAAAGGACAGGAACGGATACGCAGTATTTT,CASSERTGTDTQYF
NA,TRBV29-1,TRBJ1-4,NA,TGCAGCGTTGACAGGGGAGTTGATGAAAAACTGTTTTTT,CSVDRGVDEKLFF
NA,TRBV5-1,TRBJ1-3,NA,TGCGCCAGCAGCCCAGAGGAGGGAGCTGGAAACACCATATATTTT,CASSPEEGAGNTIYF
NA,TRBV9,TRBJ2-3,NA,TGTGCCAGCAGCGTCCAGGGAAACACACGAGATACGCAGTATTTT,CASSVQGNTRDTQYF
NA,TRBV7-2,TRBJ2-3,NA,TGTGCCAGCATCGCGGGTCGCTCCACAGATACGCAGTATTTT,CASIAGRSTDTQYF
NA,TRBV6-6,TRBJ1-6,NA,TGTGCCATTAGGGACCAGCCCAATTCACCCCTCCACTTT,CAIRDQPNSPLHF
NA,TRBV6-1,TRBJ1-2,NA,TGTGCCAGCAGTGATGTGTGGGGGCGAAATGATGGCTACACCTTC,CASSDVWGRNDGYTF
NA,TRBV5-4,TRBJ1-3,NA,TGTGCCAGCAGCTTGGGGGGGCAGAGCTCTGGAAACACCATATATTTT,CASSLGGQSSGNTIYF
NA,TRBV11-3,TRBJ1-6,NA,TGTGCCAGCAGCTCTCCGATAGGGAGCTCCTATAATTCACCCCTCCACTTT,CASSSPIGSSYNSPLHF
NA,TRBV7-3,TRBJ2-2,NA,TGTGCCAGCAGCCAAGGGGTCGGGGAGCTGTTTTTT,CASSQGVGELFF
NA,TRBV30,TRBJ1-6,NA,TGTGCCTGGACTTGGACACCTTTAACGCCCCTCCACTTT,CAWTWTPLTPLHF
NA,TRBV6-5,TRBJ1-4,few,TGTGCCAGCAGTTACTACCCCCCGCCTAAAGAAAAACTGTTTTTT,CASSYYPPPKEKLFF